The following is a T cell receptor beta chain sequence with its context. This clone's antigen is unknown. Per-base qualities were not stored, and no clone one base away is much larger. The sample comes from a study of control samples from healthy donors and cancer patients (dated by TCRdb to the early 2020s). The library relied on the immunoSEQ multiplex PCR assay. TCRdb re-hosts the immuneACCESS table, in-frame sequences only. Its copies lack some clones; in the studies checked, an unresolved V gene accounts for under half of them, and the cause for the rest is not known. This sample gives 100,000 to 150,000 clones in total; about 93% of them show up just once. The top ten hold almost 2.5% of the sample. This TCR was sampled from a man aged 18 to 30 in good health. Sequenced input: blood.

Read as DNA, the sequence is TGTGCCAGCAGCGCAAACAATGAGCAGTTCTTC. Translated, this is CASSANNEQFF. Recombination joined TRBV7-9 with TRBJ2-1, with the D gene not clear enough to name. CDR1 SEHNR and CDR2 FQNEAQ were looked up in the germline V gene (reference sequence). V is pared back by 5 bases and J by 5 bases, with 4 bases lying between the germline termini. Its CDR3 holds 11 amino acids, cysteine through phenylalanine. CDR3 DNA only is kept here, 33 bases in frame from base 1.